This TCR beta chain comes out of a study of cytomegalovirus exposure and HLA in healthy donors. Study-wide findings and caveats: A later analysis associated 15,000 to 20,000 TCR beta sequences with HLA alleles at a 0.05 false discovery rate. The authors reported that TCR beta sequences could predict HLA-A and HLA-B alleles. These predictions were accurate for most subjects in the first cohort.

The germline V and J ends were trimmed by 1 base and 3 bases, with 13 bases remaining between them. CDR3 length: 15 amino acids. Germline CDR1 and CDR2: MNHNY and SVGAGI (reference sequence). About this clone itself: The antigen is unknown.

13 Jbeta primers and 60 Vbeta primers were used for the PCR. Data came from immunoSEQ multiplex PCR; TCRdb stores just in-frame clones and leaves some out. Among about 210,000 clones listed, more than 70% were seen once. This TCR came from a middle-aged man in good health and CMV-seropositive. The chain employs TRBV6-6 and TRBJ2-7; possible D gene TRBD2, 6 bases. Sequencing was performed on PBMCs. The CDR3 spells CASSYLAGTDYEQYF. The CDR3 DNA is TGTGCCAGCAGTTACTTGGCGGGAACTGACTACGAGCAGTACTTC.